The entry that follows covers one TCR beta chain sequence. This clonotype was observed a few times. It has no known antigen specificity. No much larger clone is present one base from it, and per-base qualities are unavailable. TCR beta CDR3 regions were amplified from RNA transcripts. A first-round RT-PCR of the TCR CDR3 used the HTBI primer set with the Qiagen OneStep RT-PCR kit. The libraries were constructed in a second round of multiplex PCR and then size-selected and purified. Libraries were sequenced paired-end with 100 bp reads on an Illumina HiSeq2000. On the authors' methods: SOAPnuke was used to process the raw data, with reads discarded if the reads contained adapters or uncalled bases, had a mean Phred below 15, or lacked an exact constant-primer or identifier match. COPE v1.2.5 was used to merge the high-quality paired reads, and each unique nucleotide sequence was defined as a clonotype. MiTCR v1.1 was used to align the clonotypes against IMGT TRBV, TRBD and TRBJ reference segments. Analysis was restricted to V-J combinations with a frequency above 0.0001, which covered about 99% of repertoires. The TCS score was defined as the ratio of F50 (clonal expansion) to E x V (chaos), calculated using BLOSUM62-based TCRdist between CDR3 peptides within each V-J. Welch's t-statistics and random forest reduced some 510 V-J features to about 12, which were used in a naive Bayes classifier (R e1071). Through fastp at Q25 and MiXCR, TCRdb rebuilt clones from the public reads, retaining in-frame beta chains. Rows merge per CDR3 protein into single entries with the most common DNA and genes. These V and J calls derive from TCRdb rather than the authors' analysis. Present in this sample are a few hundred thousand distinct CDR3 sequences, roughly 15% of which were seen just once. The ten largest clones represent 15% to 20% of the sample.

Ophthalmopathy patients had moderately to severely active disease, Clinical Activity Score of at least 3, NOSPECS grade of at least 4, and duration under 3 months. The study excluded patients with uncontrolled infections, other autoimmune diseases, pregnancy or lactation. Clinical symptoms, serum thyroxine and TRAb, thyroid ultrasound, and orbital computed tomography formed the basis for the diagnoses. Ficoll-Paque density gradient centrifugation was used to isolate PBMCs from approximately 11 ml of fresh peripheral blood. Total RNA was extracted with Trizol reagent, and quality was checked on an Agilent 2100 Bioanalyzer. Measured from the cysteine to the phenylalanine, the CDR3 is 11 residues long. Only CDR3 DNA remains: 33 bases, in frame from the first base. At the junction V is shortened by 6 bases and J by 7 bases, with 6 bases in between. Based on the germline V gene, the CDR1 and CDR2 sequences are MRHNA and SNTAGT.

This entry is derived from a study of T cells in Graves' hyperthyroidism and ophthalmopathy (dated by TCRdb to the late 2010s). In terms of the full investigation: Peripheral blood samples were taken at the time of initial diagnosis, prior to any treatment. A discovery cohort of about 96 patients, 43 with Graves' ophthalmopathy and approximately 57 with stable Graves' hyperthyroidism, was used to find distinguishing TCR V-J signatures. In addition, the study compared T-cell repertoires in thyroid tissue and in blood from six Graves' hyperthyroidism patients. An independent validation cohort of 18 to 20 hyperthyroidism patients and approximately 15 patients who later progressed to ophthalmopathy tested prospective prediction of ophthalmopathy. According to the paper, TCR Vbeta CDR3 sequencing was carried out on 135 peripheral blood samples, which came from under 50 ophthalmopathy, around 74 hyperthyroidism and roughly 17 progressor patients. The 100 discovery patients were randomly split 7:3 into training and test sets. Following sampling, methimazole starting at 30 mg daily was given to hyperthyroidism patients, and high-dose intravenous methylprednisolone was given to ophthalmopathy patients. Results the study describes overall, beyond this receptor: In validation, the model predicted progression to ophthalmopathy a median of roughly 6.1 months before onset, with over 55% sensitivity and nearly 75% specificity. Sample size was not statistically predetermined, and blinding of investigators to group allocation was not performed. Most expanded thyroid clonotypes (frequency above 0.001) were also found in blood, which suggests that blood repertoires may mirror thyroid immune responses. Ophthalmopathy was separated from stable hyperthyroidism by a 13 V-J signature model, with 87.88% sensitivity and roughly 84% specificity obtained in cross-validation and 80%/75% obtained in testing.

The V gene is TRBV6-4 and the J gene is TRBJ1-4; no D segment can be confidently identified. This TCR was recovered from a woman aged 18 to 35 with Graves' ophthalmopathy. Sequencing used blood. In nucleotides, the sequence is TGTGCCAGCAGGGAGAGTGAAAAACTGTTTTTT. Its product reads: CASRESEKLFF.